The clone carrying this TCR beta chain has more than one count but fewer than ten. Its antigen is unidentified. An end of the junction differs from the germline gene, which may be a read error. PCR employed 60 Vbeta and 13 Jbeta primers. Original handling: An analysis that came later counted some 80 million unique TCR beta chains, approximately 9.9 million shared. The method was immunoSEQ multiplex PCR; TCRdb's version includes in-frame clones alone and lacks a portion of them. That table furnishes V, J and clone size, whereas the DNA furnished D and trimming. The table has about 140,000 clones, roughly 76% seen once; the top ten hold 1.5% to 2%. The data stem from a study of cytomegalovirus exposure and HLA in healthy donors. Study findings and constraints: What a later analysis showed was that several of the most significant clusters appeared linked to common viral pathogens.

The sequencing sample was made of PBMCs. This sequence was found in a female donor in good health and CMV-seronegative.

As DNA, the CDR3 is TGTGCCAGCAGCCTGCAGGGGCCCTCCGACGAGCAGTACTTC. This codes for CASSLQGPSDEQYF. The rearrangement uses TRBV5-6 and TRBJ2-7; D is perhaps TRBD1 (6 bases). The CDR3 covers 14 residues. Germline lookup yields CDR1 SGHDT and CDR2 YYEEEE.